This T cell receptor beta chain was captured by sequencing in a study of T cell repertoires in cytomegalovirus infection. Background on the study: Peptides in the study included HLA-C-restricted and HLA-B-restricted CMV epitopes. Matching HLA type, along with CMV infection, was indicated by public TCR beta signatures.

MiXCR was run by TCRdb on the reads, yielding one entry per CDR3 protein. The data contain some 940,000 distinct CDR3 sequences, approximately 31% of them singletons. V shed 6 bases and J 2 bases; nucleotides not matched to a gene: 10. The CDR3 extends over 17 amino acids. Germline CDR1 is MNHEY and CDR2 is SVGAGI. As concerns this clonotype: Its antigen is undetermined.

The gene calls are TRBV6-5 and TRBJ2-7; 13 bases agree with TRBD2. This receptor was obtained from a human donor in good health (CMV status not recorded). Some clones in this sample may be carry-over from other donors' samples. The sequencing used cultured CD8+ T cells from PBMCs, collected from culture after CMV antigen stimulation. The CDR3 loop is CASSPGPGLAGTYEQYV. For the CDR3, the DNA is TGTGCCAGCAGCCCGGGCCCGGGACTAGCGGGAACCTACGAGCAGTACGTC.